The 14 T cell receptor beta chains given below trace back to one sample, sequenced in a study of cytomegalovirus exposure and HLA in healthy donors. Produced via immunoSEQ multiplex PCR; TCRdb's table is partial and in-frame only. The table shows about 43,000 clones, with roughly 92% occurring only once. Sequenced: PBMCs. Receptors were obtained from a man aged 18 to 35 in good health and CMV-seronegative.

The chain recombines TRBV7-2 with TRBJ2-7; 8 bases are a match to TRBD1. This CDR3 region has 15 residues. With 5 bases clipped from V and 0 bases from J, the junction kept 6 bases outside the gene matches. From germline, CDR1 is SGHTA and CDR2 FQGNSA. In DNA form, the CDR3 reads TGTGCCAGCAGCGTAACAGGGGGATACTCCTACGAGCAGTACTTC. It translates to CASSVTGGYSYEQYF.

The rearrangement joins TRBV19 to TRBJ2-2, with D hard to call. Germline V CDR1 and CDR2: LNHDA, SQIVND (reference sequence). The CDR3 runs 11 residues. With 5 bases removed from V and 8 bases from J, the gap between germline ends came to 6 bases. The CDR3 DNA follows: TGTGCCAGTAGTGTAAAAGGGGAGCTGTTTTTT. Residues: CASSVKGELFF. Supplemented by reference TRBV19 and TRBJ2-2, the full variable domain reads DGGITQSPKYLFRKEGQNVTLSCEQNLNHDAMYWYRQDPGQGLRLIYYSQIVNDFQKGDIAEGYSVSREKKESFPLTVTSAQKNPTAFYLCASSVKGELFFGEGSRLTVL.

The gene calls are TRBV9 and TRBJ2-1, with D possibly matching TRBD1 (7 bases). CDR3 length: 15 residues. Germline V CDR1 and CDR2: SGDLS, YYNGEE. V lost 4 bases, J lost 6 bases, and 17 bases lay in between. The CDR3 region has the DNA TGTGCCAGCAGCTCCAGGGGGGCAGGGGTCAATGAGCAGTTCTTC. Residues: CASSSRGAGVNEQFF.

The rearrangement links TRBV6-1 to TRBJ2-5; 8 bases fit TRBD1. After removal of 6 bases from V and 5 bases from J, the junction contained 5 bases not matched to a gene. The germline gives CDR1 MNHNS, CDR2 SASEGT. CDR3 size: 13 residues. CDR3 sequence reads: CASRTGAGETQYF. DNA of the CDR3: TGTGCCAGCAGGACAGGGGCTGGGGAGACCCAGTACTTC.

This rearrangement joins TRBV5-1 to TRBJ2-1; 7 nucleotides agree with TRBD1. The CDR3 length is 15 residues. The trim removed 0 bases at V and 4 bases at J, leaving 4 bases unmatched. The germline gives CDR1 SGHRS, CDR2 YFSETQ. For the CDR3, the DNA is TGCGCCAGCAGCTTGGAGAGGGGGCCGTACAATGAGCAGTTCTTC. It specifies CASSLERGPYNEQFF.

This sequence joins TRBV28 and TRBJ1-4; 8 bases map to TRBD1. The V gene's germline CDR1 is MDHEN and CDR2 SYDVKM. V lost 4 bases to trimming and J lost 8 bases; unmatched junction nucleotides: 9. The CDR3 spans 15 residues. CDR3 loop: CASSSRTGIGEKLFF. As DNA, the CDR3 is TGTGCCAGCAGTTCCCGGACAGGGATAGGAGAAAAACTGTTTTTT.

The rearrangement links TRBV4-1 to TRBJ2-2; 7 bases fit TRBD2. From germline, CDR1 is MGHRA and CDR2 YSYEKL. V dropped 4 bases and J dropped 5; count of bases not matched to a gene: 10. This CDR3 contains 16 residues. The CDR3 DNA reads as TGCGCCAGCAGCCGAGTGGCGGGAGCGCGGACCGGGGAGCTGTTTTTT. Residues: CASSRVAGARTGELFF.

This clone appeared once. The CDR3 nucleotides are TGTGCCAGCAGCGTAGTACCAGCGGGCCGCTACGAGCAGTACTTC. It yields the protein CASSVVPAGRYEQYF. V and J are TRBV9 and TRBJ2-7, with a possible D match to TRBD2 (6 bases). This CDR3 region has 15 residues. Germline-derived CDR1 and CDR2 are SGDLS and YYNGEE. Trimming stripped 0 bases from V and 3 bases from J, with 13 bases between.

This chain links TRBV10-3 with TRBJ1-1; D gene uncertain. The germline V and J ends were trimmed by 2 bases and 6 bases, with 13 bases remaining between them. Germline V lookup: CDR1 ENHRY, CDR2 SYGVKD. The CDR3 runs to 14 residues. The DNA of the CDR3 is TGTGCCATCAGTGAGCTGTCTAACGCCCCTGAAGCTTTCTTT. It encodes CAISELSNAPEAFF.

V gene TRBV28 combines with J gene TRBJ2-2; perhaps TRBD2 as D (5 bases). The ends were cut back, 1 base at V and 2 bases at J, with 14 bases in the middle. Per the germline V gene, CDR1 is MDHEN and CDR2 is SYDVKM. The CDR3 contains 17 residues. DNA of the CDR3: TGTGCCAGCAGTTTATTGGTGGGAGCCCCTAACACCGGGGAGCTGTTTTTT. Translation gives CASSLLVGAPNTGELFF.

This chain uses TRBV6-1 with TRBJ2-5; 8 bases agree with TRBD2. The CDR3 covers 15 residues. The germline CDR1 and CDR2 sequences are MNHNS and SASEGT. V lost 5 bases to trimming and J lost 9 bases; unmatched junction nucleotides: 14. The CDR3 loop is CASSRGGPMEGAQYF. The CDR3 nucleotides are TGTGCCAGCAGTCGGGGGGGGCCCATGGAGGGGGCCCAGTACTTC.

The gene calls are TRBV7-2 and TRBJ2-7, with 8 positions matching TRBD1. Trimming at V came to 5 bases and at J to 6 bases, leaving 12 bases not matched to a gene. The germline gives CDR1 SGHTA, CDR2 FQGNSA. CDR3 length: 15 residues. The CDR3 nucleotides read TGTGCCAGCAGCGAAAAACTGGACAGGGCGGGCGAGCAGTACTTC. Encoded protein: CASSEKLDRAGEQYF.

The gene calls are TRBV7-9 and TRBJ2-2; maybe TRBD2 (5 bases). In germline, CDR1 is SEHNR, CDR2 FQNEAQ (reference sequence). V gave up 5 bases and J gave up 5 bases, with 9 bases separating them. The CDR3 totals 13 residues. CDR3 sequence: CASSRRGTGELFF. The CDR3 DNA is TGTGCCAGCAGCCGCCGGGGTACCGGGGAGCTGTTTTTT.

The V call is TRBV6-5, the J call TRBJ2-2; 14 positions match TRBD2. This CDR3 region has 16 residues. Germline CDR1 is MNHEY and CDR2 is SVGAGI. Trimming removed 2 bases from V and 10 bases from J; junction bases left unmatched: 6. The CDR3 DNA sequence: TGTGCCAGCAGTTACCGGACTAGCGGGAGGCGGGAGGAGCTGTTTTTT. It specifies CASSYRTSGRREELFF.